This T cell receptor beta chain was captured by sequencing in a study of graft-versus-host responses after intestinal transplantation. Overall study: Recipients were all induced with anti-thymocyte globulin, then given tacrolimus and steroids for around three years.

The V gene's germline CDR1 is SGDLS and CDR2 YYNGEE. The V end was cut by 0 bases, the J end by 4 bases, with 11 bases between. The CDR3 is 14 amino acids. General study findings and limits: Peak circulating GvH clone levels tracked with early post-transplant HvG declines.

Assay used: immunoSEQ multiplex PCR; TCRdb lists only in-frame clones, some missing. The data contain under 45,000 clones, over 85% of them singletons. In the case of this clone: The target antigen is unknown.

The clonotype comes from a human patient who received an intestinal transplant, so some T cells may come from the graft donor. The specimen was PBMCs, collected 700 to 750 days after intestinal transplantation. The gene calls are TRBV9 and TRBJ2-7; D perhaps matches TRBD2 (5 bases). The CDR3 DNA reads as TGTGCCAGCAGCGTAGACGGGAATGAATACGAGCAGTACTTC. Translating gives CASSVDGNEYEQYF. The variable domain in full, with the rest retrieved from reference TRBV9 and TRBJ2-7, is DSGVTQTPKHLITATGQRVTLRCSPRSGDLSVYWYQQSLDQGLQFLIQYYNGEERAKGNILERFSAQQFPDLHSELNLSSLELGDSALYFCASSVDGNEYEQYFGPGTRLTVT.